Below, 7 T cell receptor beta chains from the same sample are listed, as sequenced in a study of T-cell reconstitution after alpha-beta-depleted transplantation in children. Unique molecular identifiers were used to barcode this TCRbeta library. TCRdb used MiXCR to reprocess the PCR reads, holding one entry per CDR3 protein. Of more than 500,000 distinct CDR3 sequences in the sample, over 10% are singletons; the top ten hold around 13%. Sample: PBMCs, mostly from graft donor cells, taken 180 days after TCRalphabeta/CD19-depleted stem cell transplant. All receptors derive from a female patient aged 2-9 years who had a stem cell transplant for aplastic anemia, so the T cells may come from the graft donor.

Of note for this clonotype: Possible read error: a much larger clone is one base away. This chain joins TRBV15 and TRBJ2-2; D not resolved. The CDR3 runs 15 residues. The germline V gene encodes CDR1 LNHNV and CDR2 YYDKDF (reference sequence). CDR3 in amino acids: CAASRDSIDTGELFF. In DNA form, the CDR3 reads TGTGCCGCCAGCAGAGATTCAATCGACACCGGGGAGCTGTTTTTT. The full variable domain, in which reference TRBV15 and TRBJ2-2 provide the parts outside the CDR3, is DAMVIQNPRYQVTQFGKPVTLSCSQTLNHNVMYWYQQKSSQAPKLLFHYYDKDFNNEADTPDNFQSRRPNTSFCFLDIRSPGLGDTAMYLCAASRDSIDTGELFFGEGSRLTVL.

This clonotype appeared a few times. V is TRBV18 and J is TRBJ2-7; 14 nucleotides match TRBD2. The CDR3 loop spans 15 amino acids. Per the germline V gene, CDR1 is KGHSH and CDR2 is LQKENI. The ends lost 3 bases at V and 5 bases at J; junction bases unmatched: 3. The CDR3 spells CASSPAGLAGDEQYV. The CDR3 nucleotides read TGTGCCAGCTCACCTGCGGGACTAGCGGGAGACGAGCAGTACGTC.

This clonotype was recorded a few times. The chain recombines TRBV21-1 with TRBJ2-7; TRBD1 reflects the table's D call only, with no check against the DNA. TRBV21-1 corresponds to a pseudogene. This CDR3 comprises 16 residues. The CDR3 DNA is TGTGCCAGCAGCAAACGACAGACGAACCTCTCCTACGAGCAGTACGTC. Residues: CASSKRQTNLSYEQYV.

This clonotype was detected a few times. V is TRBV12-3 or TRBV12-4 and J is TRBJ2-7, with D perhaps matching TRBD1 or TRBD2 (6 bases each). The CDR3 totals 12 residues. Trimming cost V 8 bases and J 4 bases, with 12 bases left between them. CDR3 sequence: CASQIGGYEQYF. The CDR3 DNA reads as TGTGCCAGCCAAATAGGGGGGTACGAGCAGTACTTC.

This clonotype has a handful of counts. The gene calls are TRBV6-2 or TRBV6-3 and TRBJ2-1; D gene unclear. Germline CDR1 reads MNHEY; CDR2 reads SVGEGT. Trimming stripped 2 bases from V and 9 bases from J, with 14 bases between. This CDR3 is built from 14 residues. CDR3 coding DNA: TGTGCCAGCAGTTACCGTCGAGATCGCTTTGAGCAGTTCTTC. It encodes CASSYRRDRFEQFF.

This clonotype was counted between two and nine times. The V and J genes are TRBV20-1 and TRBJ2-6; unclear D gene. Deletions cut 5 bases from V and 2 bases from J, with 16 bases between. Looked up from germline, CDR1 is DFQATT and CDR2 is SNEGSKA (reference sequence). The CDR3 is 16 residues long. The CDR3 sequence: CSAAPLTEPGANVLTF. CDR3 sequence (DNA): TGCAGTGCTGCGCCCCTCACCGAACCTGGGGCCAACGTCCTGACTTTC.

The chain couples TRBV5-1 to TRBJ2-2; TRBD2 matches at 9 bases. Looked up from germline, CDR1 is SGHRS and CDR2 is YFSETQ. The CDR3 sequence is 18 residues long. The V gene end was trimmed by 1 base and the J gene end by 4 bases; junction bases not matched to a gene: 11. CDR3 loop: CASSLPDLAGASTGELFF. CDR3 nucleotide sequence: TGCGCCAGCAGCTTGCCCGATTTAGCGGGAGCGAGCACCGGGGAGCTGTTTTTT.